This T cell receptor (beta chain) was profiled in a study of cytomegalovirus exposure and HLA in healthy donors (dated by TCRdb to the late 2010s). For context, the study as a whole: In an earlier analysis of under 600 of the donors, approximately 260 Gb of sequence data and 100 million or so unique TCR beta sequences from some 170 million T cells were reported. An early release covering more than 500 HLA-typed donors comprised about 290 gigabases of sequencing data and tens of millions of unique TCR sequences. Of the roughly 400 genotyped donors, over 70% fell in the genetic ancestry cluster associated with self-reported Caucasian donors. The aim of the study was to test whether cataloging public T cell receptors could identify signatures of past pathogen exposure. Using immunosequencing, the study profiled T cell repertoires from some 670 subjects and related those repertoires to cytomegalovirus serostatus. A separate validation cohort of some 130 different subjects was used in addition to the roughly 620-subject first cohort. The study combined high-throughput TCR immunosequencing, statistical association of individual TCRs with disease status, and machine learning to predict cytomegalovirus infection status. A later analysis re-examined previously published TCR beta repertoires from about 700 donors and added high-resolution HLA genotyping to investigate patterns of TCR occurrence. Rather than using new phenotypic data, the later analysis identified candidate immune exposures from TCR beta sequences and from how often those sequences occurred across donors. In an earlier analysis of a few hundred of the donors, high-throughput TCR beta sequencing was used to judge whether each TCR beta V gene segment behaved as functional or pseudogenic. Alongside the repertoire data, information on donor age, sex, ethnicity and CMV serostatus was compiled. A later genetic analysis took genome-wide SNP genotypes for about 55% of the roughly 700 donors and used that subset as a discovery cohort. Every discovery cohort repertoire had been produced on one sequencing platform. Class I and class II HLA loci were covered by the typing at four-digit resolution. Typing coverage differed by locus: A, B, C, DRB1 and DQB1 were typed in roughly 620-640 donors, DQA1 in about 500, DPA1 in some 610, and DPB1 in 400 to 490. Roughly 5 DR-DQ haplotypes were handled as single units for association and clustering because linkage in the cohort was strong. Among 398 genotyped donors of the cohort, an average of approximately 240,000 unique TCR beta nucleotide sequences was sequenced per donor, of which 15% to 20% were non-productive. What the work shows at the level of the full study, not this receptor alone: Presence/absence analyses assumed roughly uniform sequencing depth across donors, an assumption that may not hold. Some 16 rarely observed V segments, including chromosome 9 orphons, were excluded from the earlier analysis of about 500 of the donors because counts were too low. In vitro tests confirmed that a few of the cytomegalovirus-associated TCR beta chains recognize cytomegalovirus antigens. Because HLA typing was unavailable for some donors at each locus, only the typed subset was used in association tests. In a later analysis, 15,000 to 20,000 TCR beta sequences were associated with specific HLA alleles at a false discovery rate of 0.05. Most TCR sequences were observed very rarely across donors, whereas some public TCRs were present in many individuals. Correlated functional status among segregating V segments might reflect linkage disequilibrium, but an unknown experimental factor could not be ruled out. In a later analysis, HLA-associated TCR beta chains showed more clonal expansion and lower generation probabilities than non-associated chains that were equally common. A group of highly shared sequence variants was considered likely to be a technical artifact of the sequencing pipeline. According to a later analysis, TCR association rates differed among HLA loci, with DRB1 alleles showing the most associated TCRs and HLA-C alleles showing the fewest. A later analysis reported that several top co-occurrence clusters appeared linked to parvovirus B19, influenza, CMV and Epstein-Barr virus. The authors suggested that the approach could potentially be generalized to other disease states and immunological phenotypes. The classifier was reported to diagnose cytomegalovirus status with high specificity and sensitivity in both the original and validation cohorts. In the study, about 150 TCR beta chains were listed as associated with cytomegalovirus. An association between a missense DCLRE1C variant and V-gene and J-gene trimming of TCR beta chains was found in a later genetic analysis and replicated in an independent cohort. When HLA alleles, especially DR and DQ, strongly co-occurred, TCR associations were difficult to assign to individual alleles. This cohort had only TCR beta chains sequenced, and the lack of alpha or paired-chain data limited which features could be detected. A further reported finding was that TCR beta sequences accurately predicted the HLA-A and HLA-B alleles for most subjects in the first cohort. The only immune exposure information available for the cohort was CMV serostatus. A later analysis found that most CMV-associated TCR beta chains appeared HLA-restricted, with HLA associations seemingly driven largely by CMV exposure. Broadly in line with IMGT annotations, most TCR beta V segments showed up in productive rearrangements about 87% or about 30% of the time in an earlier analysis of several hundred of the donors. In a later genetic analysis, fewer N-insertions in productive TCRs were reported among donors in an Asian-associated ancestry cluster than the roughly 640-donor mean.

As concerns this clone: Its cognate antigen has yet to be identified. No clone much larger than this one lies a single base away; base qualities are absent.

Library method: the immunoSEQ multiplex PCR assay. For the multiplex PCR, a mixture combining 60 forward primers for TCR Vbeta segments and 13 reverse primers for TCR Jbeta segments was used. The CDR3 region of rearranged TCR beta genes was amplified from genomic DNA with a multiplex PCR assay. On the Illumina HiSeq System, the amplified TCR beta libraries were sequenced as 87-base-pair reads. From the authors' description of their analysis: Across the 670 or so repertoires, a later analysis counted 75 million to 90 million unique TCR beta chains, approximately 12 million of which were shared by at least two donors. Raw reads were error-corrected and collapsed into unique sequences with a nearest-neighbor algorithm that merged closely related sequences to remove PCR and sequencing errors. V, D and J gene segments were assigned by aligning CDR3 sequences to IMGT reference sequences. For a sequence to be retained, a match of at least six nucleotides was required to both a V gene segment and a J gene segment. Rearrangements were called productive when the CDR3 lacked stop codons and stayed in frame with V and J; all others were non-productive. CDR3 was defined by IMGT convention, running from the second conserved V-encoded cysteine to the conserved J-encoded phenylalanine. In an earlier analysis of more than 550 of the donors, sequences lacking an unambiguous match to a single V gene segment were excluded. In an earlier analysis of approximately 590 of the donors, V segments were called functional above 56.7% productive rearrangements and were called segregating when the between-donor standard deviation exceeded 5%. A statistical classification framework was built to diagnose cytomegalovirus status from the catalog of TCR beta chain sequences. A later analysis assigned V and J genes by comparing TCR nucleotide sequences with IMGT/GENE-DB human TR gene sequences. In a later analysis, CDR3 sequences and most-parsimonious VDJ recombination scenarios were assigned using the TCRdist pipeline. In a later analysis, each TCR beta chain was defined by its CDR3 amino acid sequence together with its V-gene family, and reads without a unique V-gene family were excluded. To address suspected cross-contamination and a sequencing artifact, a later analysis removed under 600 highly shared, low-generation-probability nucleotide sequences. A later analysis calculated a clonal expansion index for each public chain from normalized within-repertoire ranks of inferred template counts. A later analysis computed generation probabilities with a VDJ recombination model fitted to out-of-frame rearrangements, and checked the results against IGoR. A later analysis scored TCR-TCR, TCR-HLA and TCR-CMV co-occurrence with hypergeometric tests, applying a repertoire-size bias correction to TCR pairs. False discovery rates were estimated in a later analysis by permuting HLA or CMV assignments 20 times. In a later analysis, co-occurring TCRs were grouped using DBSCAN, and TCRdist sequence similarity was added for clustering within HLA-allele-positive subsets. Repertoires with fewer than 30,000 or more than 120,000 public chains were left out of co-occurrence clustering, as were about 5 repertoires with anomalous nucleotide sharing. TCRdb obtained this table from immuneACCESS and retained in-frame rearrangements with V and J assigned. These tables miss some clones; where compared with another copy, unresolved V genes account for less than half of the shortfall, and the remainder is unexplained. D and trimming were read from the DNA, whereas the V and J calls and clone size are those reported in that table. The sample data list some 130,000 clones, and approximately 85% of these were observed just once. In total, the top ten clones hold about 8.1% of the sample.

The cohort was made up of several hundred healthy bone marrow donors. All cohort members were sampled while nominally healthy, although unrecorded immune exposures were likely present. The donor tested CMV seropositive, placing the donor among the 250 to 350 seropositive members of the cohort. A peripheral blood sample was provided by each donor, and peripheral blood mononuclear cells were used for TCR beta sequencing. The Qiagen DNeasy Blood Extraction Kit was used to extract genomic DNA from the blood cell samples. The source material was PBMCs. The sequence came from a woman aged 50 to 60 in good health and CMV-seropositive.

The DNA sequence follows: TGTGCCAGCAGTGAGACAGGGGGATTATCCTACGAGCAGTACTTC. This encodes CASSETGGLSYEQYF. Recombination connected TRBV6-1 to TRBJ2-7; 9 nucleotides in the junction match TRBD1. V lost 3 bases and J lost 1 base, and the count of bases not matched to a germline gene is 4. The CDR3 goes from the cysteine to the phenylalanine over 15 residues. The DNA shown is the 45-base CDR3, in frame from base 1. As encoded in the germline V gene, CDR1 is MNHNS while CDR2 is SASEGT.